These T cell receptor beta chains were read from a single sample in a study of blood T cell repertoires in COVID-19. Only in-frame clones appear in the TCRdb table, and some are missing; sequencing was by immunoSEQ multiplex PCR. The table records tens of thousands of clones, more than 85% of them present only once. Sequencing used peripheral blood. These receptors all come from a man between 60 and 70 years old with acute or convalescent COVID-19. The conserved cysteine and the conserved F or W are not part of the CDR3 here. A D gene is named only where the DNA matches it firmly.

CDR3aa: ASSQLAGAKATYEQY; v_gene: TRBV14; j_gene: TRBJ2-7; d_gene: TRBD2; len: 15
CDR3aa: ASSSSAPDYEQY; v_gene: TRBV28; j_gene: TRBJ2-7; d_gene: .; len: 12
CDR3aa: ASSLTGTSGSTDTQY; v_gene: TRBV7-3; j_gene: TRBJ2-3; d_gene: TRBD2; len: 15
CDR3aa: ASFSHRGRQPHSYNSPLH; v_gene: TRBV19; j_gene: TRBJ1-6; d_gene: .; len: 18
CDR3aa: ATSRGDRGRSQPQH; v_gene: TRBV15; j_gene: TRBJ1-5; d_gene: TRBD1; len: 14
CDR3aa: ASSYGRDRARSTEAF; v_gene: TRBV6-2/TRBV6-3; j_gene: TRBJ1-1; d_gene: TRBD1; len: 15
CDR3aa: ASIHNLGGYT; v_gene: TRBV12-3/TRBV12-4; j_gene: TRBJ1-2; d_gene: .; len: 10
CDR3aa: SVEGVRANTYEQY; v_gene: TRBV29-1; j_gene: TRBJ2-7; d_gene: .; len: 13
CDR3aa: ASSPRQGVSRTRTEAF; v_gene: TRBV18; j_gene: TRBJ1-1; d_gene: TRBD1; len: 16
CDR3aa: ASSQEGQGAWETQY; v_gene: TRBV4-3; j_gene: TRBJ2-5; d_gene: TRBD1; len: 14
CDR3aa: ASSAQGLGATEAF; v_gene: TRBV3-1/TRBV3-2; j_gene: TRBJ1-1; d_gene: .; len: 13
CDR3aa: ASSQDTSGSMDEQF; v_gene: TRBV4-3; j_gene: TRBJ2-1; d_gene: TRBD2; len: 14
CDR3aa: ASSHVGNTEAF; v_gene: TRBV19; j_gene: TRBJ1-1; d_gene: .; len: 11
CDR3aa: SVVLGGRRQNTEAF; v_gene: TRBV29-1; j_gene: TRBJ1-1; d_gene: .; len: 14
CDR3aa: ASSPVHRDWVSDEQY; v_gene: TRBV18; j_gene: TRBJ2-7; d_gene: .; len: 15
CDR3aa: ASSIARYEQY; v_gene: TRBV19; j_gene: TRBJ2-7; d_gene: .; len: 10
CDR3aa: ASSLGQGAIGDTQY; v_gene: TRBV5-6; j_gene: TRBJ2-3; d_gene: TRBD1; len: 14
CDR3aa: ATSEGRETSEETNEKLF; v_gene: TRBV24-1; j_gene: TRBJ1-4; d_gene: .; len: 17
CDR3aa: ASSNAGFTGNEQF; v_gene: TRBV6-2/TRBV6-3; j_gene: TRBJ2-1; d_gene: .; len: 13
CDR3aa: AWSVGRGLYTEAF; v_gene: TRBV30; j_gene: TRBJ1-1; d_gene: TRBD1; len: 13
CDR3aa: ASSSDSHGYT; v_gene: TRBV5-6; j_gene: TRBJ1-2; d_gene: .; len: 10
CDR3aa: ASSLEQEPYEQY; v_gene: TRBV5-1; j_gene: TRBJ2-7; d_gene: .; len: 12
CDR3aa: ASSEKKTGGLNQPQH; v_gene: TRBV2; j_gene: TRBJ1-5; d_gene: TRBD1; len: 15
CDR3aa: ASSLLQVSDEQF; v_gene: TRBV27; j_gene: TRBJ2-1; d_gene: .; len: 12
CDR3aa: ASSLGQSGNTIY; v_gene: TRBV3-1/TRBV3-2; j_gene: TRBJ1-3; d_gene: .; len: 12
CDR3aa: AISDQMATEQF; v_gene: TRBV10-3; j_gene: TRBJ2-1; d_gene: .; len: 11
CDR3aa: ASSSLPSPPDTQY; v_gene: TRBV6-2/TRBV6-3; j_gene: TRBJ2-3; d_gene: .; len: 13
CDR3aa: ASSEWTGPYEQY; v_gene: TRBV6-1; j_gene: TRBJ2-7; d_gene: TRBD1; len: 12
CDR3aa: ASSDGTPSGNEQF; v_gene: TRBV9; j_gene: TRBJ2-1; d_gene: .; len: 13
CDR3aa: AWRRDSNNEKLF; v_gene: TRBV30; j_gene: TRBJ1-4; d_gene: .; len: 12
CDR3aa: ASSLWAAYEQY; v_gene: TRBV5-6; j_gene: TRBJ2-7; d_gene: .; len: 11
CDR3aa: ASSRDSGGANVLT; v_gene: TRBV11-2; j_gene: TRBJ2-6; d_gene: TRBD1; len: 13
CDR3aa: ASSLVRVSTEAF; v_gene: TRBV7-9; j_gene: TRBJ1-1; d_gene: .; len: 12
CDR3aa: ASSVDRDEKLF; v_gene: TRBV9; j_gene: TRBJ1-4; d_gene: .; len: 11
CDR3aa: ASSTPSGDREPTNYGYT; v_gene: TRBV21-1; j_gene: TRBJ1-2; d_gene: .; len: 17
CDR3aa: ASSLGRETGELF; v_gene: TRBV7-6; j_gene: TRBJ2-2; d_gene: TRBD2; len: 12
CDR3aa: ASSGQHTGELF; v_gene: TRBV7-9; j_gene: TRBJ2-2; d_gene: .; len: 11
CDR3aa: ASSSQGLETQY; v_gene: TRBV5-5; j_gene: TRBJ2-5; d_gene: .; len: 11
CDR3aa: AWSKPPRAYEQY; v_gene: TRBV30; j_gene: TRBJ2-7; d_gene: .; len: 12
CDR3aa: ASSPGTGRYEQY; v_gene: TRBV9; j_gene: TRBJ2-7; d_gene: TRBD1; len: 12
CDR3aa: ASSVGTSGTGDTQY; v_gene: TRBV9; j_gene: TRBJ2-3; d_gene: TRBD2; len: 14
CDR3aa: ATSRDLRTTAYEQY; v_gene: TRBV15; j_gene: TRBJ2-7; d_gene: .; len: 14
CDR3aa: AWMISASAGDRGSYNEQF; v_gene: TRBV30; j_gene: TRBJ2-1; d_gene: TRBD2; len: 18
CDR3aa: ASSQNIDSLYEQY; v_gene: TRBV14; j_gene: TRBJ2-7; d_gene: .; len: 13
CDR3aa: ASSPPPGVAEKLF; v_gene: TRBV18; j_gene: TRBJ1-4; d_gene: .; len: 13
CDR3aa: ASSIVDRAYEQY; v_gene: TRBV19; j_gene: TRBJ2-7; d_gene: .; len: 12
CDR3aa: AISEGRGRETQY; v_gene: TRBV10-3; j_gene: TRBJ2-5; d_gene: TRBD1; len: 12
CDR3aa: ATSDRSRGETGELF; v_gene: TRBV24-1; j_gene: TRBJ2-2; d_gene: .; len: 14
CDR3aa: ASSQHRGLMTEAF; v_gene: TRBV4-3; j_gene: TRBJ1-1; d_gene: TRBD1; len: 13
CDR3aa: ASSLRYRQNSPLH; v_gene: TRBV7-6; j_gene: TRBJ1-6; d_gene: .; len: 13
CDR3aa: SAGQDDPYGYT; v_gene: TRBV29-1; j_gene: TRBJ1-2; d_gene: TRBD1; len: 11
CDR3aa: ASSQVPRGTEAF; v_gene: TRBV3-1/TRBV3-2; j_gene: TRBJ1-1; d_gene: .; len: 12
CDR3aa: ASSYGENSPLH; v_gene: TRBV6-5; j_gene: TRBJ1-6; d_gene: .; len: 11
CDR3aa: ASSDHSRNTGELF; v_gene: TRBV6-1; j_gene: TRBJ2-2; d_gene: .; len: 13
CDR3aa: ASSLDGTLNTEAF; v_gene: TRBV5-1; j_gene: TRBJ1-1; d_gene: .; len: 13